These 28 T cell receptor beta chains share one sample of origin, sequenced in a study of blood T cell repertoires in COVID-19 (dated by TCRdb to the early 2020s). Receptors were amplified or captured by the immunoSEQ multiplex PCR assay. What TCRdb holds here is the immuneACCESS table cut down to in-frame rearrangements. Part of the clones is not present; checked against another copy, under half of the missing clones reflect an unresolved V gene, and the others are unexplained. This sample holds around 250,000 clones; approximately 89% were observed only once. Jointly, the top ten make up about 3.4% of the sample. Sequencing was performed on PBMCs or T cells enriched from blood (not recorded which). All receptors come from a middle-aged woman who had been exposed to COVID-19.

The CDR3 loop is CASSSGRTPWGGQYF. The CDR3 nucleotides read TGTGCCAGCAGCTCGGGTAGAACCCCCTGGGGGGGGCAGTACTTC. The chain carries TRBV5-6 and TRBJ2-7; TRBD2 matches at 7 bases. This CDR3 region has 15 residues. Germline values: CDR1 SGHDT, CDR2 YYEEEE. J lost 9 bases, V lost 3 bases, and 15 bases had no gene match. The whole variable domain, filled in from reference TRBV5-6 and TRBJ2-7, reads DAGVTQSPTHLIKTRGQQVTLRCSPKSGHDTVSWYQQALGQGPQFIFQYYEEEERQRGNFPDRFSGHQFPNYSSELNVNALLLGDSALYLCASSSGRTPWGGQYFGPGTRLTVT.

This clone was picked up one time. Compared with germline, one end of the junction differs, possibly owing to a read error. The J gene is TRBJ2-5, the V gene TRBV5-1; 10 nucleotides agree with TRBD2. Per germline, CDR1 SGHRS and CDR2 YFSETQ. This CDR3 is 16 amino acids long. The CDR3 spells CASSSSGRENQETQYF. The CDR3 nucleotides are TGTGCCAGCAGCTCGAGCGGGAGGGAAAACCAAGAGACCCAGTACTTC.

The gene calls are TRBV5-1 and TRBJ2-7; 7 bases fit TRBD1. V dropped 3 bases and J dropped 0; count of bases not matched to a gene: 6. Germline V lookup: CDR1 SGHRS, CDR2 YFSETQ. The CDR3 covers 15 residues. For the CDR3, the DNA is TGCGCCAGCAGCTCAACGGGACAGAGCTCCTACGAGCAGTACTTC. Its protein is CASSSTGQSSYEQYF.

V gene TRBV2 combines with J gene TRBJ1-1; 9 bases are a match to TRBD1. The CDR3 runs 11 residues. The V segment lost 6 bases and the J segment 11 bases; nucleotides outside the gene matches: 4. Germline V gene lookup returns CDR1 SNHLY and CDR2 FYNNEI. CDR3 residues: CASSLQGAAFF. The CDR3 region has the DNA TGTGCCAGCAGCCTACAGGGGGCGGCTTTCTTT. Combining the CDR3 with reference TRBV2 and TRBJ1-1 gives the whole variable domain EPEVTQTPSHQVTQMGQEVILRCVPISNHLYFYWYRQILGQKVEFLVSFYNNEISEKSEIFDDQFSVERPDGSNFTLKIRSTKLEDSAMYFCASSLQGAAFFGQGTRLTVV.

The V call is TRBV7-2, the J call TRBJ1-1, with 7 bases matching TRBD1. The V and J ends lost 0 bases and 8 bases, in that order; junction bases with no gene match: 3. Germline V gene sequence: CDR1 SGHTA, CDR2 FQGNSA. This CDR3 spans 13 amino acids. CDR3 nucleotides: TGTGCCAGCAGCTTAGCAGGGGGCGTCGAAGCTTTCTTT. It encodes CASSLAGGVEAFF.

This clone showed up just once. This chain links TRBV7-9 with TRBJ1-1, with 12 positions matching TRBD1. V lost 5 bases to trimming and J lost 5 bases; unmatched junction nucleotides: 12. CDR1 and CDR2 from the germline V gene are SEHNR and FQNEAQ (reference sequence). The CDR3 length is 17 residues. The CDR3 nucleotides read TGTGCCAGCAGCCCCCACACCGGGACAGGGGGCGGGACTGAAGCTTTCTTT. This codes for CASSPHTGTGGGTEAFF.

The rearrangement joins TRBV19 to TRBJ2-2, with 16 bases matching TRBD2. Germline-derived CDR1 and CDR2 are LNHDA and SQIVND (reference sequence). The CDR3 is 19 amino acids. The V and J ends lost 5 bases and 0 bases, in that order; junction bases with no gene match: 6. CDR3 DNA sequence: TGTGCCAGTAGTTCGGGACTAGCGGGAGGGCCAGCGAACACCGGGGAGCTGTTTTTT. Translated, it gives CASSSGLAGGPANTGELFF.

CDR3 protein: CASSTTGGSQETQYF. DNA for the CDR3: TGTGCCAGTAGTACGACAGGGGGCTCCCAAGAGACCCAGTACTTC. This chain connects TRBV19 to TRBJ2-5; 10 bases agree with TRBD1. The trim removed 4 bases at V and 1 base at J, leaving 3 bases unmatched. The CDR3 has 15 amino acids. Germline-derived CDR1 and CDR2 are LNHDA and SQIVND (reference sequence).

V and J are TRBV6-2 or TRBV6-3 and TRBJ1-3; D uncertain. Trimming removed 6 bases from V and 7 bases from J, with 7 bases in between. Germline V gene sequence: CDR1 MNHEY, CDR2 SVGEGT. There are 11 residues in the CDR3. The CDR3 protein is CASSDSNTIYF. The CDR3 DNA is TGTGCCAGCAGCGACTCGAACACCATATATTTT.

This rearrangement joins TRBV28 to TRBJ1-5; 8 bases fit TRBD1. Germline trimming cut 5 bases from V and 4 bases from J; bases unmatched to any gene: 10. The CDR3 is 16 amino acids. CDR1 is MDHEN, CDR2 SYDVKM, per germline. The CDR3 sequence: CASSTRQGLSNQPQHF. The CDR3 DNA is TGTGCCAGCAGTACCCGACAGGGGTTGAGTAATCAGCCCCAGCATTTT.

The gene calls are TRBV7-5 and TRBJ2-7; whether TRBD1, the table's D call, matches the DNA was not checked. TRBV7-5 is a pseudogene segment. CDR3 length: 18 residues. CDR3 region: CARSLFGRGGGMSYEQYV. DNA for the CDR3: TGTGCCAGAAGCTTATTTGGGCGAGGGGGCGGTATGTCCTACGAGCAGTACGTC.

V usage is TRBV6-1 and J usage is TRBJ2-7; D not resolved. V gave up 3 bases and J gave up 8 bases, with 8 bases separating them. This CDR3 has 11 residues. Germline assignment: CDR1 MNHNS and CDR2 SASEGT. CDR3 DNA sequence: TGTGCCAGCAGTGACCTGCGGAAGCAGTACGTC. Its translation: CASSDLRKQYV.

The chain links TRBV3-1 (or the pseudogene TRBV3-2) to TRBJ1-6, with TRBD1 matching 7 bases. V was pared by 0 bases and J by 10 bases, with 6 bases of the junction left unmatched. The CDR3 sequence is 15 residues long. Germline V lookup: CDR1 LGHDT, CDR2 YNNKEL (reference sequence). CDR3 sequence reads: CASSQDDRVNSPLHF. The CDR3 DNA reads as TGTGCCAGCAGCCAAGACGACAGGGTGAACTCACCCCTCCACTTT.

There are a few counts of this clone. The rearrangement links TRBV27 to TRBJ2-7, with 15 positions matching TRBD2. Germline lookup yields CDR1 MNHEY and CDR2 SMNVEV (reference sequence). Trimming at V came to 3 bases and at J to 4 bases, leaving 10 bases not matched to a gene. This CDR3 has 18 amino acids. CDR3: CASSFLRTSGGGKYEQYF. DNA of the CDR3: TGTGCCAGCAGTTTCCTACGGACTAGCGGGGGGGGAAAATACGAGCAGTACTTC.

J is TRBJ2-1 and V is TRBV11-2, with D maybe TRBD2 (6 bases). V was pared by 2 bases and J by 10 bases, with 12 bases between. There are 13 residues in the CDR3. The V gene's germline CDR1 is SGHAT and CDR2 FQNNGV. Here the CDR3 reads CASSLRLALEQFF. The DNA of the CDR3 is TGTGCCAGCAGCTTAAGGCTAGCGCTGGAGCAGTTCTTC.

The V and J genes are TRBV29-1 and TRBJ2-7; D perhaps matches TRBD1 (5 bases). Deletions cut 3 bases from V and 2 bases from J, with 8 bases between. The CDR3 contains 12 residues. From germline, CDR1 is SQVTM and CDR2 ANQGSEA. The CDR3 reads CSVETATYEQYF. DNA for the CDR3: TGCAGCGTTGAGACAGCTACCTACGAGCAGTACTTC.

CDR3 bases: TGTGCCAGCAGCGTAGGAGGAGGCTACACCTTC. Its translation is CASSVGGGYTF. This sequence joins TRBV9 and TRBJ1-2, with D uncertain. The CDR3 has 11 residues. Trimming left V 0 bases short and J 8 bases short, with 5 bases between. CDR1 and CDR2 (germline): SGDLS, YYNGEE. Using reference TRBV9 and TRBJ1-2 for the parts outside the CDR3, the full variable domain is DSGVTQTPKHLITATGQRVTLRCSPRSGDLSVYWYQQSLDQGLQFLIQYYNGEERAKGNILERFSAQQFPDLHSELNLSSLELGDSALYFCASSVGGGYTFGSGTRLTVV.

The chain employs TRBV7-6 and TRBJ2-2, with TRBD2 matching over 7 bases. V gave up 4 bases and J gave up 6 bases; unmatched junction bases: 11. The CDR3 runs to 16 residues. The germline CDR1 and CDR2 sequences are SGHVS and FNYEAQ. In DNA, the CDR3 is TGTGCCAGCAGCTACCCTAGCGGTCGTAGGCCCGGGGAGCTGTTTTTT. As protein: CASSYPSGRRPGELFF. Combining the CDR3 with reference TRBV7-6 and TRBJ2-2 gives the whole variable domain GAGVSQSPRYKVTKRGQDVALRCDPISGHVSLYWYRQALGQGPEFLTYFNYEAQQDKSGLPNDRFSAERPEGSISTLTIQRTEQRDSAMYRCASSYPSGRRPGELFFGEGSRLTVL.

The CDR3 here is CASSGQQNTEAFF. The CDR3, as DNA: TGTGCCAGCAGTGGGCAGCAAAACACTGAAGCTTTCTTT. V gene TRBV6-6 combines with J gene TRBJ1-1; D not certain. CDR1 and CDR2 (germline): MNHNY, SVGAGI (reference sequence). The CDR3 sequence is 13 residues long. Trimming took 5 bases from V and 2 from J, leaving 9 bases between them.

This clone was found a few times. The rearrangement links TRBV21-1 to TRBJ2-5; the DNA was not used to check the table's D call, TRBD2. TRBV21-1 is a known pseudogene. The CDR3 has 13 residues. The CDR3 nucleotides read TGTGCCAGCACCAAGGCGGGGAAAGAGACCCAGTACTTC. Residues: CASTKAGKETQYF.

This chain links TRBV6-5 with TRBJ2-1, with D perhaps TRBD2 (6 bases). Per the germline V gene, CDR1 is MNHEY and CDR2 is SVGAGI. The germline V and J ends were trimmed by 2 bases and 2 bases, with 10 bases remaining between them. The CDR3 sequence is 15 residues long. As DNA, the CDR3 is TGTGCCAGCAGTTACCCAGGACTAACCTACAATGAGCAGTTCTTC. Amino acid sequence: CASSYPGLTYNEQFF.

This clone was recorded only once. V and J are TRBV4-1 and TRBJ1-1; tentative D call: TRBD1 (5 bases). CDR1 and CDR2 from the germline V gene are MGHRA and YSYEKL. CDR3 length: 17 residues. V was cut by 0 bases and J by 5 bases, with 19 bases left in between. CDR3 region: CASSQDSFGRAGTEAFF. The CDR3 region has the DNA TGCGCCAGCAGCCAAGATTCTTTCGGCAGGGCGGGAACTGAAGCTTTCTTT.

V is TRBV28 and J is TRBJ1-2; D possibly corresponds to TRBD1 (6 bases). There are 14 residues in the CDR3. From germline, CDR1 is MDHEN and CDR2 SYDVKM. V gave up 2 bases and J gave up 3 bases, with 10 bases separating them. CDR3 sequence reads: CASSLGGGHYGYTF. For the CDR3, the DNA is TGTGCCAGCAGTTTAGGCGGGGGGCACTATGGCTACACCTTC.

This chain links TRBV7-3 with TRBJ1-6; D gene unclear. Germline CDR1 is SGHTA and CDR2 is FQGTGA. This CDR3 contains 14 residues. The V end lost 2 bases, the J end lost 9 bases, and 11 bases lay between the germline ends. The CDR3 DNA sequence: TGTGCCAGCAGCTTAGCGGGTCCCGGTTCACCCCTCCACTTT. Encoded protein: CASSLAGPGSPLHF.

This chain links TRBV7-9 with TRBJ2-5, with D perhaps matching TRBD2 (5 bases). Germline loops: CDR1 SEHNR, CDR2 FQNEAQ (reference sequence). The CDR3 is 14 residues long. Trimming cost V 5 bases and J 1 base, with 11 bases left between them. Here the CDR3 reads CASSHPRGQETQYF. The DNA of the CDR3 is TGTGCCAGCAGCCACCCCCGGGGCCAAGAGACCCAGTACTTC.

This clone was detected once. V is TRBV27 and J is TRBJ1-2, with 12 positions matching TRBD1. Germline V gene lookup returns CDR1 MNHEY and CDR2 SMNVEV (reference sequence). CDR3 size: 14 residues. V dropped 8 bases and J dropped 7; count of bases not matched to a gene: 8. CDR3 in amino acids: CASGSGTGGSGYTF. The CDR3 bases are TGTGCCAGCGGATCCGGGACAGGGGGCTCTGGCTACACCTTC.

The rearrangement links TRBV6-9 to TRBJ1-5, with D perhaps TRBD1 (5 bases). Between the trimmed V and J ends, which lost 6 bases and 2 bases, there was a span of 11 bases. CDR3 length equals 14 residues. Germline V CDR1 and CDR2: MNHGY, SVAAGI. Here the CDR3 DNA reads TGTGCCAGCAGCCGTCAGGGTTGCAATCAGCCCCAGCATTTT. It is translated as CASSRQGCNQPQHF.

The chain carries TRBV19 and TRBJ1-1; 9 nucleotides agree with TRBD1. V lost 7 bases to trimming and J lost 1 base; unmatched junction nucleotides: 7. This CDR3 region has 15 residues. Germline V gene sequence: CDR1 LNHDA, CDR2 SQIVND (reference sequence). The CDR3 is CASNRNRGQNTEAFF. The CDR3 DNA reads TGTGCCAGTAATCGGAACAGGGGGCAGAACACTGAAGCTTTCTTT.